Listed below are T cell receptor beta chains from one sample, sequenced in a study of blood T cell repertoires in COVID-19. The data were produced by immunoSEQ multiplex PCR, yet TCRdb's version contains in-frame clones alone and is incomplete. The repertoire consists of fewer than 30,000 clones, with 66% occurring once and the leading ten covering 7.3%. Sequenced: peripheral blood. The origin of the receptors is a man aged 55 to 70 with active or convalescent COVID-19. The CDR3 runs from the conserved cysteine through the conserved F or W. A D gene is named only where the DNA matches it firmly. Only part of the rows carry a size: once, few, many, or a class if the clone is expanded.

TRBV18	NA	once	TRBJ1-6	CASSPEELPNSPLHF	TGTGCCAGCTCACCAGAGGAGTTACCTAATTCACCCCTCCACTTT
TRBV2	TRBD2	few	TRBJ2-4	CASSEALRGGGKNIQYF	TGTGCCAGCAGTGAAGCGCTTCGCGGGGGGGGAAAAAACATTCAGTACTTC
TRBV10-2	TRBD1	NA	TRBJ2-2	CASREQGDTGELFF	TGCGCCAGCAGGGAGCAGGGGGACACCGGGGAGCTGTTTTTT
TRBV9	NA	few	TRBJ2-3	CASSPRPGVADTQYF	TGTGCCAGCAGCCCCCGCCCCGGGGTTGCAGATACGCAGTATTTT
TRBV3-1/TRBV3-2	TRBD1	NA	TRBJ1-4	CASSQEAGTGRGKLFF	TGTGCCAGCAGCCAAGAAGCCGGGACAGGCCGCGGGAAACTGTTTTTT
TRBV9	TRBD1	NA	TRBJ2-1	CASNAPGQSHNEQFF	TGTGCCAGCAACGCACCGGGACAGAGTCACAATGAGCAGTTCTTC
TRBV12-3/TRBV12-4	NA	NA	TRBJ1-2	CAINHLAGYTF	TGTGCCATCAACCACCTGGCTGGCTACACCTTC
TRBV6-4	NA	few	TRBJ2-2	CASSDYFRTGELFF	TGTGCCAGCAGTGACTACTTCCGGACAGGGGAGCTGTTTTTT
TRBV4-1	NA	NA	TRBJ1-1	CASSRNPNTEAFF	TGCGCCAGCAGCCGTAATCCTAACACTGAAGCTTTCTTT
TRBV4-1	NA	once	TRBJ2-5	CASSQDLARQETQYF	TGCGCCAGCAGCCAAGATCTAGCACGTCAAGAGACCCAGTACTTC
TRBV3-1/TRBV3-2	TRBD2	NA	TRBJ2-3	CASSPGLGSSTDTQYF	TGTGCCAGCAGCCCGGGACTAGGGTCTAGCACAGATACGCAGTATTTT
TRBV10-1	TRBD1	NA	TRBJ1-4	CASSDGTGGREKLFF	TGCGCCAGCAGTGATGGGACAGGGGGACGAGAAAAACTGTTTTTT
TRBV2	NA	NA	TRBJ1-1	CASSDYSGAVNTEAFF	TGTGCCAGCAGTGATTACTCGGGTGCAGTGAACACTGAAGCTTTCTTT
TRBV6-4	TRBD2	few	TRBJ2-2	CASSPSGSFGGELFF	TGTGCCAGCAGCCCAAGCGGGAGCTTCGGCGGGGAGCTGTTTTTT
TRBV7-9	NA	NA	TRBJ1-3	CASSLQVINTIYF	TGTGCCAGCAGCCTACAGGTCATAAACACCATATATTTT
TRBV7-2	TRBD2	NA	TRBJ2-3	CASTSSGVSTDTQYF	TGTGCCAGCACTTCTAGCGGGGTTAGCACAGATACGCAGTATTTT
TRBV10-3	NA	NA	TRBJ2-5	CAISEPRRSEDQETQYF	TGTGCCATCAGTGAGCCCAGGCGATCGGAGGACCAAGAGACCCAGTACTTC
TRBV5-1	NA	NA	TRBJ2-7	CASSLTGGQTSYEQYF	TGCGCCAGCAGCTTGACCGGGGGACAGACTTCCTACGAGCAGTACTTC
TRBV7-2	NA	NA	TRBJ2-7	CASSSHRVWAYEQYF	TGTGCCAGCAGCTCCCACAGGGTATGGGCCTACGAGCAGTACTTC
TRBV4-2	NA	NA	TRBJ2-2	CASSQEPSVEAGELFF	TGTGCCAGCAGCCAAGAGCCCAGCGTGGAGGCCGGGGAGCTGTTTTTT
TRBV7-8	NA	NA	TRBJ1-1	CASSSTGLNTEAFF	TGTGCCAGCAGCTCCACCGGTCTGAACACTGAAGCTTTCTTT
TRBV5-1	NA	NA	TRBJ1-2	CASSPYQGGINYGYTF	TGCGCCAGCAGCCCGTATCAGGGTGGGATTAACTATGGCTACACCTTC
TRBV14	NA	NA	TRBJ2-2	CASSQVIGTLNTGELFF	TGTGCCAGCAGCCAAGTAATAGGGACTCTGAACACCGGGGAGCTGTTTTTT
TRBV7-3	NA	few	TRBJ1-2	CASSSGDGYTF	TGTGCCAGCAGCTCAGGGGACGGCTACACCTTC
TRBV21-1	NA	few	TRBJ2-7	CASSKCSGASSYEQYF	TGTGCCAGCAGCAAATGTAGCGGGGCCTCCTCCTACGAGCAGTACTTC
TRBV10-3	TRBD1	NA	TRBJ2-7	CAISGQASYEQYF	TGTGCCATCAGCGGACAGGCCTCCTACGAGCAGTACTTC
TRBV19	NA	NA	TRBJ2-2	CASSIKVGSANTGELFF	TGTGCCAGTAGTATCAAGGTCGGGAGTGCGAACACCGGGGAGCTGTTTTTT
TRBV21-1	NA	NA	TRBJ2-1	CASSKVRLAGSYNEQFF	TGTGCCAGCAGCAAGGTGAGACTAGCGGGGTCCTACAATGAGCAGTTCTTC
TRBV7-9	NA	NA	TRBJ2-4	CASVGRESKNIQYF	TGTGCCAGCGTTGGGCGGGAATCCAAAAACATTCAGTACTTC
TRBV28	TRBD1	few	TRBJ2-7	CASRPRDSKPYEQYF	TGTGCCAGCAGGCCCCGGGACAGCAAGCCCTACGAGCAGTACTTC
TRBV12-3/TRBV12-4	NA	once	TRBJ2-2	CASSFSESGELFF	TGTGCCAGCAGTTTTTCCGAGTCCGGGGAGCTGTTTTTT
TRBV6-6	TRBD1	NA	TRBJ2-7	CASGRGFGGQGNYEQYF	TGTGCCAGCGGTCGAGGGTTTGGTGGACAGGGGAACTACGAGCAGTACTTC
TRBV27	NA	few	TRBJ1-1	CARPRAAGTEAFF	TGTGCCAGACCGCGGGCTGCTGGCACTGAAGCTTTCTTT
TRBV28	TRBD1	NA	TRBJ1-3	CASSSFDRGGNTIYF	TGTGCCAGCAGTTCCTTCGACAGGGGAGGAAACACCATATATTTT
TRBV3-1/TRBV3-2	NA	NA	TRBJ2-2	CASSQAGSGTGELFF	TGTGCCAGCAGCCAGGCCGGGTCTGGGACCGGGGAGCTGTTTTTT
TRBV5-1	TRBD1	NA	TRBJ1-2	CASSLGDRADYGYTF	TGCGCCAGCAGCTTGGGGGACAGGGCGGACTATGGCTACACCTTC
TRBV5-5	NA	NA	TRBJ2-7	CASSGGLSYEQYF	TGTGCCAGCAGCGGCGGACTCAGCTACGAGCAGTACTTC
TRBV24-1	NA	NA	TRBJ2-1	CATSDLIWGGEYNEQFF	TGTGCCACCAGTGATTTAATTTGGGGGGGCGAATACAATGAGCAGTTCTTC
TRBV10-3	TRBD2	NA	TRBJ2-2	CAITDPTSGRNTGELFF	TGTGCCATCACGGATCCCACTAGCGGGAGGAACACCGGGGAGCTGTTTTTT
TRBV5-1	TRBD1	few	TRBJ2-1	CASSPTGTGQFF	TGCGCCAGCAGCCCCACCGGGACAGGGCAGTTCTTC
TRBV19	TRBD1	few	TRBJ2-2	CASTETGGFSTGELFF	TGTGCCAGTACCGAAACAGGGGGCTTTAGCACCGGGGAGCTGTTTTTT
TRBV20-1	NA	NA	TRBJ1-2	CSASAGQTWQRNYGYTF	TGCAGTGCTAGTGCTGGACAGACATGGCAAAGAAACTATGGCTACACCTTC
TRBV5-1	NA	NA	TRBJ1-3	CASTETTTGNTIYF	TGCGCCAGCACTGAGACGACAACTGGAAACACCATATATTTT
TRBV10-3	TRBD2	NA	TRBJ2-1	CAISKPAGLYNEQFF	TGTGCCATCAGTAAACCAGCGGGACTCTACAATGAGCAGTTCTTC
TRBV6-2/TRBV6-3	NA	NA	TRBJ1-5	CASSSPDKGKQPQHF	TGTGCCAGCAGTTCCCCCGACAAGGGGAAGCAGCCCCAGCATTTT